These T cell receptor beta chains were read from a single sample in a study of blood T cells in healthy people across ages. TCRdb processed the 5' RACE reads anew with MiXCR; each CDR3 protein has one entry. The profile covers fewer than 1 million distinct CDR3 sequences, with more than 40% appearing a single time and around 18% taken by the ten largest. Sequenced material: blood. These receptors all stem from a man between 60 and 75 years old in good health. Each CDR3 is given with its conserved first and last residue. D genes are given only for firm matches. Expanded clones get a size class; other rows say once, few or many, or leave the size out.

CDR3nt: TGTGCCAGCAGTACCTCGGACCCCGGGGTCCAGTACTTC
CDR3aa: CASSTSDPGVQYF
len: 13
v_gene: TRBV27
j_gene: TRBJ2-5
d_gene: .
abundance: .

CDR3nt: TGCAGTGCCCATCAGCGTGGGGCGGGGGACTACAATGAGCAGTTCTTC
CDR3aa: CSAHQRGAGDYNEQFF
len: 16
v_gene: TRBV20-1
j_gene: TRBJ2-1
d_gene: TRBD2
abundance: .

CDR3nt: TGCGCCAGCAGCCAAGGTTCTCTCTACAATGAGCAGTTCTTT
CDR3aa: CASSQGSLYNEQFF
len: 14
v_gene: TRBV4-1
j_gene: TRBJ2-1
d_gene: .
abundance: .

CDR3nt: TGCGCCGGCAGCCAAGGTCAGGGGGCCAATGGCTACACCTTC
CDR3aa: CAGSQGQGANGYTF
len: 14
v_gene: TRBV4-1
j_gene: TRBJ1-2
d_gene: TRBD1
abundance: .

CDR3nt: TGTGCCTGGAGTACCGGACAGGGAAACACTGAAGCTTTCTTT
CDR3aa: CAWSTGQGNTEAFF
len: 14
v_gene: TRBV30
j_gene: TRBJ1-1
d_gene: TRBD1
abundance: .

CDR3nt: TGTGCCAGCACCGGAGGACGGCGAACTAACTATGGCTACACCTTC
CDR3aa: CASTGGRRTNYGYTF
len: 15
v_gene: TRBV12-3/TRBV12-4
j_gene: TRBJ1-2
d_gene: .
abundance: .

CDR3nt: TGCAGCGTTGTGCAGGGGTGGACCACCTACGAGCAGTACTTC
CDR3aa: CSVVQGWTTYEQYF
len: 14
v_gene: TRBV29-1
j_gene: TRBJ2-7
d_gene: .
abundance: few

CDR3nt: TGCGCCAGCAGCAGTTTAGCTACTGGGGTTACCTACGAGCAGTACTTC
CDR3aa: CASSSLATGVTYEQYF
len: 16
v_gene: TRBV5-1
j_gene: TRBJ2-7
d_gene: .
abundance: .

CDR3nt: TGTGCCAGCAGCTCCACACGGAACATCTATGGCTACACCTTC
CDR3aa: CASSSTRNIYGYTF
len: 14
v_gene: TRBV11-2
j_gene: TRBJ1-2
d_gene: .
abundance: .

CDR3nt: TGCAGTGTTGCCAGGACAGCATACGAGCAGTACTTC
CDR3aa: CSVARTAYEQYF
len: 12
v_gene: TRBV20-1
j_gene: TRBJ2-7
d_gene: .
abundance: .

CDR3nt: TGTGCCTGGACGATAGGCCCCGAGCAGTACTTC
CDR3aa: CAWTIGPEQYF
len: 11
v_gene: TRBV30
j_gene: TRBJ2-7
d_gene: .
abundance: few

CDR3nt: TGCAGTGCTAGAGATGCCCCTAGCTCCTATAATTCACCCCTCCACTTT
CDR3aa: CSARDAPSSYNSPLHF
len: 16
v_gene: TRBV20-1
j_gene: TRBJ1-6
d_gene: .
abundance: .

CDR3nt: TGTGCCAGCAGCTTCCGATTAGCTGGCAATCAGCCCCAGCATTTT
CDR3aa: CASSFRLAGNQPQHF
len: 15
v_gene: TRBV7-9
j_gene: TRBJ1-5
d_gene: .
abundance: .

CDR3nt: TGCAGTGCTAAGCGGACAGGAGCGAACACCGGGGAGCTGTTTTTT
CDR3aa: CSAKRTGANTGELFF
len: 15
v_gene: TRBV20-1
j_gene: TRBJ2-2
d_gene: TRBD1
abundance: .

CDR3nt: TGCAGTGCTAGAGATTGGACAAGGATGAACACTGAAGCTTTCTTT
CDR3aa: CSARDWTRMNTEAFF
len: 15
v_gene: TRBV20-1
j_gene: TRBJ1-1
d_gene: .
abundance: .